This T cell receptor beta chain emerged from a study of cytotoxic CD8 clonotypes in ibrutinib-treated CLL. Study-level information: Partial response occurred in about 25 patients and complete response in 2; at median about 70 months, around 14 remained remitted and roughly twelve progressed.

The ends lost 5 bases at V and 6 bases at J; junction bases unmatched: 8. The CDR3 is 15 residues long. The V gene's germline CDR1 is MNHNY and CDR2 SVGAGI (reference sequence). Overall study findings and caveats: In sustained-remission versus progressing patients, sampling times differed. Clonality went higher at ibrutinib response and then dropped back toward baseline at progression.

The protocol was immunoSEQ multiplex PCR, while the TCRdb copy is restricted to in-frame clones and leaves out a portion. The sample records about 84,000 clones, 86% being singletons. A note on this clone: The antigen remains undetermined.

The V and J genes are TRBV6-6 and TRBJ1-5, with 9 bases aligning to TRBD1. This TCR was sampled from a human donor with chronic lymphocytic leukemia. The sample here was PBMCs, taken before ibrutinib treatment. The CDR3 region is CASSPGQGSSQPQHF. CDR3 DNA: TGTGCCAGCAGTCCCGGACAGGGGAGTAGTCAGCCCCAGCATTTT.